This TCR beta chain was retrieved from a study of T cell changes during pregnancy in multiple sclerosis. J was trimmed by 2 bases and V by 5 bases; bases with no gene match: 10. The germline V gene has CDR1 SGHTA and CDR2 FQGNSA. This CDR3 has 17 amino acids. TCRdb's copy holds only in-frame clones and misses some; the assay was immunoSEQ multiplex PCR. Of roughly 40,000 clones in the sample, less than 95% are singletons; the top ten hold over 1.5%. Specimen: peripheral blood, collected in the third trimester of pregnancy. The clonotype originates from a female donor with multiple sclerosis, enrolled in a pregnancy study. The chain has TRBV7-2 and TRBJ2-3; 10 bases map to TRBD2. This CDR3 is CASSLLPSGGFTDTQYF. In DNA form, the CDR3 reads TGTGCCAGCAGCCTACTTCCTAGCGGGGGATTCACAGATACGCAGTATTTT.